The entry below describes one T cell receptor (beta chain). Profiling relied on immunoSEQ multiplex PCR, and the TCRdb table lists in-frame clones only, not all of them. The sample holds roughly 100,000 clones, roughly 79% seen once. This sample is drawn from a study of blood T cell repertoires in COVID-19. The Seattle patients, enrolled during active infection, were followed longitudinally. Sequencing input: peripheral blood. The receptor was derived from a man aged 80 or over with COVID-19, enrolled during active disease.

Written as DNA, the CDR3 is TGCGCCAGCAGCCCGACTCCACTGGACACTCCCTACGAGCAGTACTTC. It is translated as CASSPTPLDTPYEQYF. This rearrangement joins TRBV5-1 to TRBJ2-7, with a weak D call TRBD1 (5 bases). Germline V gene data show CDR1 as SGHRS and CDR2 as YFSETQ. The CDR3 has 16 amino acids. Trimming pared 4 bases from V and 2 bases from J, leaving 19 bases between. Full variable domain (missing parts from reference TRBV5-1 and TRBJ2-7): KAGVTQTPRYLIKTRGQQVTLSCSPISGHRSVSWYQQTPGQGLQFLFEYFSETQRNKGNFPGRFSGRQFSNSRSEMNVSTLELGDSALYLCASSPTPLDTPYEQYFGPGTRLTVT.